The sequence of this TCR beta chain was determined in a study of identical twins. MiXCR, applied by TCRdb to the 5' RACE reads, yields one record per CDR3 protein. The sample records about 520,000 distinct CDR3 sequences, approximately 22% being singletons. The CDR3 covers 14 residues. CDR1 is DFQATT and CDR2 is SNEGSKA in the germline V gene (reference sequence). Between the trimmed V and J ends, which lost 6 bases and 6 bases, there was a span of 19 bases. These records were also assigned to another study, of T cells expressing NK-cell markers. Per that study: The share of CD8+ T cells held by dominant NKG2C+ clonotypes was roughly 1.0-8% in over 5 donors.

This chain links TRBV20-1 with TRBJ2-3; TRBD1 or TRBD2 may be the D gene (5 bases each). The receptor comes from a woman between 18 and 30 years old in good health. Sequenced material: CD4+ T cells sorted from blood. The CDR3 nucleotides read TGCAGTGCCCCTCTTCCCGGGACCACGGATACGCAGTATTTT. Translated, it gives CSAPLPGTTDTQYF.